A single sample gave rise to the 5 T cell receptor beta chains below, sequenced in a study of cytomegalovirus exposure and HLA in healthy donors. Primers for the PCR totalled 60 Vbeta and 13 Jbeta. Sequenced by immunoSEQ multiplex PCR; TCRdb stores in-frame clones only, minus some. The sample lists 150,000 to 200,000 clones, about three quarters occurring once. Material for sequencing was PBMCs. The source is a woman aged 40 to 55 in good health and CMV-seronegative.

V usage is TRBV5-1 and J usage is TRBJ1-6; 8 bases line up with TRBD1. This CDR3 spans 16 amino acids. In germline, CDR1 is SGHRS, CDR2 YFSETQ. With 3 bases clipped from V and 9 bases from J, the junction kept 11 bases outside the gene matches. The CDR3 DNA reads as TGCGCCAGCAGCTCGACAGGGGTATTCGTAGGTTCACCCCTCCACTTT. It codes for CASSSTGVFVGSPLHF.

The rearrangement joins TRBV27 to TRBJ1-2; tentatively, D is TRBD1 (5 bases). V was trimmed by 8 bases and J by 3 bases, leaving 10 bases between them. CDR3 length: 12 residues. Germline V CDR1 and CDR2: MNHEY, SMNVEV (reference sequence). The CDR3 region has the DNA TGTGCCAGCTGGGGGACTGACTATGGCTACACCTTC. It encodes CASWGTDYGYTF.

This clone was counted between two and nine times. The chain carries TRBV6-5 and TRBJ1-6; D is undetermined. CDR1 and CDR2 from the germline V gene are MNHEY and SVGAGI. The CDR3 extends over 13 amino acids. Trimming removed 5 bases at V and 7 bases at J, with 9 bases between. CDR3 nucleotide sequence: TGTGCCAGCAGTGCGACTCCCAATTCACCCCTCCACTTT. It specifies CASSATPNSPLHF.

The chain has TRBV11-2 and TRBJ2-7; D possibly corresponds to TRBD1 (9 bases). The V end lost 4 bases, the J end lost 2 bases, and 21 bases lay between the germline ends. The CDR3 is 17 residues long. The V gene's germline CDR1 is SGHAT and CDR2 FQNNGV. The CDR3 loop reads CASSYSGTGFPTYEQYF. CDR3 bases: TGTGCCAGCAGCTATAGCGGGACAGGGTTCCCCACCTACGAGCAGTACTTC.

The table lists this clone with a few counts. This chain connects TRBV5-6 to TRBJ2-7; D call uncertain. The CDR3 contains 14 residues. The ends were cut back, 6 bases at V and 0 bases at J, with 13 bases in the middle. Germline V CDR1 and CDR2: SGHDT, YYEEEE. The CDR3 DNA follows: TGTGCCAGCACCCACACATCAGGCTCCTACGAGCAGTACTTC. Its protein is CASTHTSGSYEQYF.